The rows below give T cell receptor beta chains drawn from one sample of a study of T cell changes during pregnancy in multiple sclerosis. Method: immunoSEQ multiplex PCR; TCRdb's copy keeps in-frame clones and lacks some. Here the sample spans approximately 24,000 clones, roughly 85% being singletons. This specimen consisted of CD8+ T cells from peripheral blood mononuclear cells, obtained in the first trimester of pregnancy. The receptors shown here come from a female donor in good health, enrolled as a control in a pregnancy study. Both conserved end residues are part of each CDR3. D genes are given only for firm matches. Clone size is shown for a subset of rows, as once, few, many or a class of expanded clone.

cdr3_length | j_call | clone_size | v_call | d_call | cdr3_nt | cdr3_aa
18 | TRBJ2-3 | . | TRBV7-8 | . | TGTGCCAGCAGCACTAAGGTTATGGCGACAGGAAAAACAGATACGCAGTATTTT | CASSTKVMATGKTDTQYF
15 | TRBJ2-7 | . | TRBV14 | TRBD1 | TGTGCCAGCAGCCAAGGGACAGGGGGCGAAGACGAGCAGTACTTC | CASSQGTGGEDEQYF
14 | TRBJ2-3 | . | TRBV9 | . | TGTGCCAGCAGCGTAGGGGCCAAGGCAGATACGCAGTATTTT | CASSVGAKADTQYF
16 | TRBJ2-5 | . | TRBV7-3 | . | TGTGCCAGCACTGGCAGGGGGGCCGAGATCGAGGAGACCCAGTACTTC | CASTGRGAEIEETQYF
14 | TRBJ1-1 | . | TRBV5-5 | . | TGTGCCAGCAGCTTGGCCGTGGGGAGCACTGAAGCTTTCTTT | CASSLAVGSTEAFF
17 | TRBJ1-1 | . | TRBV11-1 | . | TGTGCCAGCAGCTTAGCGGGGGCCTCAGGATTGAACACTGAAGCTTTCTTT | CASSLAGASGLNTEAFF
16 | TRBJ2-5 | medium-sized | TRBV5-5 | TRBD1 | TGTGCCAGCAGCTCCGCAGGGGGCCGCACTCAAGAGACCCAGTACTTC | CASSSAGGRTQETQYF
15 | TRBJ2-3 | . | TRBV4-3 | TRBD1 | TGCGCCAGCAGCCAAACAGGGGGCACGGCAGATACGCAGTATTTT | CASSQTGGTADTQYF
14 | TRBJ2-3 | . | TRBV6-6 | TRBD2 | TGTGCCAGCACCACCGGACTAGCGAAAGATACGCAGTATTTT | CASTTGLAKDTQYF
15 | TRBJ2-1 | . | TRBV2 | TRBD2 | TGTGCCAGCTCCCCCAGCGGACTAGCGGACAATGAGCAGTTCTTC | CASSPSGLADNEQFF
15 | TRBJ2-7 | . | TRBV4-1 | TRBD2 | TGCGCCAGCAGCCCCCCGACTAGCGGGGGGAGGGAGCAGTACTTC | CASSPPTSGGREQYF
17 | TRBJ2-1 | . | TRBV10-3 | . | TGTGCCATCAGTGACTCCCTAGCGTACTACCGGTATTGGGAGCAGTTCTTC | CAISDSLAYYRYWEQFF
10 | TRBJ2-7 | . | TRBV27 | TRBD2 | TGTGCCACCGGGGGGGTAAGGCAGTACTTC | CATGGVRQYF
16 | TRBJ2-1 | . | TRBV7-9 | . | TGTGCCAGCAGCTTAATGGTGGGGGGGCCCTACAATGAGCAGTTCTTC | CASSLMVGGPYNEQFF
14 | TRBJ2-1 | . | TRBV27 | TRBD2 | TGTGCCAGCACCTCGGGGGGGACTTACAATGAGCAGTTCTTC | CASTSGGTYNEQFF
12 | TRBJ1-1 | . | TRBV7-9 | . | TGTGCCAGCAGCTCGGGGAATGCTGAAGCTTTCTTT | CASSSGNAEAFF
12 | TRBJ1-1 | . | TRBV10-2 | . | TGCGCCAGCCAGACCCAGTACGGGGAAGCTTTCTTT | CASQTQYGEAFF
13 | TRBJ1-5 | . | TRBV7-8 | . | TGTGCCAGCAGCTCTCCCTTGAATCAGCCCCAGCATTTT | CASSSPLNQPQHF
14 | TRBJ2-6 | . | TRBV6-5 | . | TGTGCCAGCAGTGCGGGGACTGGGGCCAACGTCCTGACTTTC | CASSAGTGANVLTF
14 | TRBJ1-1 | . | TRBV6-5 | . | TGTGCCAGCAGTTTGACGGGGGTGATGACTGAAGCTTTCTTT | CASSLTGVMTEAFF
13 | TRBJ1-1 | . | TRBV27 | . | TGTGCCAGCCTCCGGGTCGAGAACACTGAAGCTTTCTTT | CASLRVENTEAFF
14 | TRBJ2-1 | . | TRBV7-9 | . | TGTGCCAGCAGAGCAGGATCCCGACACAATGAGCAGTTCTTC | CASRAGSRHNEQFF
16 | TRBJ1-4 | once | TRBV4-2 | TRBD1 | TGTGCCAGCAGCCAAGATCGGGACAGGGGGATTGAAAAACTGTTTTTT | CASSQDRDRGIEKLFF